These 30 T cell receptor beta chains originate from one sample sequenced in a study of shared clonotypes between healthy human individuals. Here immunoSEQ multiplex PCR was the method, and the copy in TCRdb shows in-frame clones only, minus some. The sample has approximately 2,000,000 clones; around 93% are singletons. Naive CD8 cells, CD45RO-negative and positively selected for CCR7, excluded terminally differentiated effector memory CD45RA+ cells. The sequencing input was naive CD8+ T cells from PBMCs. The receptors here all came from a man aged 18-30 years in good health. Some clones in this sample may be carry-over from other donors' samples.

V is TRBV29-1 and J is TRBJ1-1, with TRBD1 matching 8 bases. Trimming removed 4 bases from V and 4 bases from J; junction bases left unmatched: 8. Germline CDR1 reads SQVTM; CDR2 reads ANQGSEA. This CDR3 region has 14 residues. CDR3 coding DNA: TGCAGCGTTGGGACAGGGTCTGGTGTCACTGAAGCTTTCTTT. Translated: CSVGTGSGVTEAFF.

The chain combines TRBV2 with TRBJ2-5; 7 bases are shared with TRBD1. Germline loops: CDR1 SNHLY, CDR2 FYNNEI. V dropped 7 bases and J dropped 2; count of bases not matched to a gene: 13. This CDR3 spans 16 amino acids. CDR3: CASTSPTTGMQETQYF. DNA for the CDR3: TGTGCCAGCACCTCCCCAACGACAGGGATGCAAGAGACCCAGTACTTC.

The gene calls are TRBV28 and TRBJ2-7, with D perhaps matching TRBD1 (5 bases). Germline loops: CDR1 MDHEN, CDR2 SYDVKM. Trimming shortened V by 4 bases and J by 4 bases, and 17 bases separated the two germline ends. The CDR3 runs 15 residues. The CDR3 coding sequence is TGTGCCAGCAGTTCCTACAGGAAAAGCCTGTACGAGCAGTACTTC. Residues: CASSSYRKSLYEQYF.

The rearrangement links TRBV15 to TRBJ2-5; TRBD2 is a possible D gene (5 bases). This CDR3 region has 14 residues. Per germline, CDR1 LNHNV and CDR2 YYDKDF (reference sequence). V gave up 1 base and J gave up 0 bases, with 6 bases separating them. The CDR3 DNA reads TGTGCCACCAGCAGAGCCGGGAACCAAGAGACCCAGTACTTC. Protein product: CATSRAGNQETQYF.

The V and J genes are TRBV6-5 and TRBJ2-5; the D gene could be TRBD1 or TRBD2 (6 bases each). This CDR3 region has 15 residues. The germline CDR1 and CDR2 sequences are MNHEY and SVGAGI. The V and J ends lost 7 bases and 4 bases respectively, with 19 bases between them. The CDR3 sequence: CASNSLRGRVETQYF. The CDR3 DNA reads TGTGCCAGCAACTCGCTTCGGGGGCGGGTAGAGACCCAGTACTTC.

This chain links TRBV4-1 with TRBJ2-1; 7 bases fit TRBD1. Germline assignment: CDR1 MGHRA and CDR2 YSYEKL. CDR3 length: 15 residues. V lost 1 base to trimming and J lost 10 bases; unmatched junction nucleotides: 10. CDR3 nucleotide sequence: TGCGCCAGCAGCCAAGTAGGGGGCATTCCCCCGGAGCAGTTCTTC. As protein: CASSQVGGIPPEQFF.

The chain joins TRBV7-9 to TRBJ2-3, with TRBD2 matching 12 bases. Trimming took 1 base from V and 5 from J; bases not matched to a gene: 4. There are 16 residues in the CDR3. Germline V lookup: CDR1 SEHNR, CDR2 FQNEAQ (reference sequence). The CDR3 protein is CASSLVETSGRDTQYF. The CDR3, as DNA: TGTGCCAGCAGCTTAGTCGAGACTAGCGGGAGAGATACGCAGTATTTT.

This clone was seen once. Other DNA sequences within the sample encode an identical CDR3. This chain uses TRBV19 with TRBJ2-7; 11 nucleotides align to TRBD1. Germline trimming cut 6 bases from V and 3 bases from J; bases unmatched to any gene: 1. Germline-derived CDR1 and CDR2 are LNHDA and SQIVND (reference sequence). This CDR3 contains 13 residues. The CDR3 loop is CASSGTGGYEQYF. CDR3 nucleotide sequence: TGTGCCAGTAGCGGGACAGGGGGCTACGAGCAGTACTTC.

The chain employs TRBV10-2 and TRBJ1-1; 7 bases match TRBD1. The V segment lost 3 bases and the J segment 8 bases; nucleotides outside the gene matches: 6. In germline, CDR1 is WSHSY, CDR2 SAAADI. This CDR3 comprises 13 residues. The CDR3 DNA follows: TGCGCCAGCAGTGAATCCAGGGGGAGAGAAGCTTTCTTT. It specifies CASSESRGREAFF.

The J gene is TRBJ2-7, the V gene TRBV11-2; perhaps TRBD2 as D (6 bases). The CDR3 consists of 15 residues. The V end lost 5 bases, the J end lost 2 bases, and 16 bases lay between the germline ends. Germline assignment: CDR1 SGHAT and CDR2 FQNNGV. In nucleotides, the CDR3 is TGTGCCAGCAGCCTAAAGGCGGGAACACCCTACGAGCAGTACTTC. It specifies CASSLKAGTPYEQYF.

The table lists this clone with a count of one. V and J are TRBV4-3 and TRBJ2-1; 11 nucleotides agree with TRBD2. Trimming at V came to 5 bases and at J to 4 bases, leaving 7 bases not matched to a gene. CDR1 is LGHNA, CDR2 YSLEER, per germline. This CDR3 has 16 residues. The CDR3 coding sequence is TGCGCCAGCAGCACTCCCGGGACTAGCGGATACAATGAGCAGTTCTTC. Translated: CASSTPGTSGYNEQFF.

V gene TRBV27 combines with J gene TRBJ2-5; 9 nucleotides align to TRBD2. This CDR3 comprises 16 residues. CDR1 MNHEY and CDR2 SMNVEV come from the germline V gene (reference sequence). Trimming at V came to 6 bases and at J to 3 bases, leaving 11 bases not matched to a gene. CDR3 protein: CASSSGTSSFKETQYF. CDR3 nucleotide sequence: TGTGCCAGCAGCTCCGGGACTAGCAGCTTTAAAGAGACCCAGTACTTC.

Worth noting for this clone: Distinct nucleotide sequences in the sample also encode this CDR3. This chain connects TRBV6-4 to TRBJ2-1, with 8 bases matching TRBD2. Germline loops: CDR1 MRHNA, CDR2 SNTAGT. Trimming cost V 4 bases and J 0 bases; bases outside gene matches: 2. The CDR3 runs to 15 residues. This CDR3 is CASSVLADSYNEQFF. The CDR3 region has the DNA TGTGCCAGCAGTGTACTAGCGGACTCCTACAATGAGCAGTTCTTC.

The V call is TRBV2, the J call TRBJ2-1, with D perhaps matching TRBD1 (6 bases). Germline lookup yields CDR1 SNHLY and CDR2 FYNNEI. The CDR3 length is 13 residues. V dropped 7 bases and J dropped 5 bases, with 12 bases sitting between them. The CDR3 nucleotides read TGTGCCAGCATTAGGACAGTCCACAATGAGCAGTTCTTC. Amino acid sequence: CASIRTVHNEQFF.

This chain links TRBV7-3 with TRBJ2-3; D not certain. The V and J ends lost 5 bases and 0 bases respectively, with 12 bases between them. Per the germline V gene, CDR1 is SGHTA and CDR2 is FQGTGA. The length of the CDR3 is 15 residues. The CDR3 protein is CASSPHGDSTDTQYF. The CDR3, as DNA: TGTGCCAGCAGCCCTCACGGCGACAGCACAGATACGCAGTATTTT.

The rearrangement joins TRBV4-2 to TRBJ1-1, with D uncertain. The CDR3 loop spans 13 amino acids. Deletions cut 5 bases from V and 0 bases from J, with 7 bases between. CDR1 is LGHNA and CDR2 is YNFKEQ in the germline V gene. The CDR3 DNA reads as TGTGCCAGCAGCTTGACGGTGAACACTGAAGCTTTCTTT. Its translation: CASSLTVNTEAFF.

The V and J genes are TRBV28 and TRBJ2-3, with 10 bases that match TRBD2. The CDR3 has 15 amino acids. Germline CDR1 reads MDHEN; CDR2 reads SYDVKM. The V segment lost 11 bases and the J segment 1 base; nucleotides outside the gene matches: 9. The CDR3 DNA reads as TGTGCCGCCAACGCCGGGACTAGCGGCACAGATACGCAGTATTTT. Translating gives CAANAGTSGTDTQYF. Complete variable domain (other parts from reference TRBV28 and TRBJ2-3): DVKVTQSSRYLVKRTGEKVFLECVQDMDHENMFWYRQDPGLGLRLIYFSYDVKMKEKGDIPEGYSVSREKKERFSLILESASTNQTSMYLCAANAGTSGTDTQYFGPGTRLTVL.

This chain's CDR3 is CAISENWPAQYF. The CDR3 DNA reads TGTGCCATCAGTGAAAACTGGCCGGCGCAGTATTTT. The rearrangement uses TRBV10-3 and TRBJ2-3; D gene uncertain. V was clipped by 3 bases and J by 10 bases, with 11 bases between them. The germline gives CDR1 ENHRY, CDR2 SYGVKD. The CDR3 has 12 amino acids.

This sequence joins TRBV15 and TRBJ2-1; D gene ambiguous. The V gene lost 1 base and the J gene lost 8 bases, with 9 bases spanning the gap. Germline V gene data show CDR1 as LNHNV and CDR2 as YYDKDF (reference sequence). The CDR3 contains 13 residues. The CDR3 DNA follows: TGTGCCACCAGCAGAGGGGGTCGCGATGAGCAGTTCTTC. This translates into CATSRGGRDEQFF.

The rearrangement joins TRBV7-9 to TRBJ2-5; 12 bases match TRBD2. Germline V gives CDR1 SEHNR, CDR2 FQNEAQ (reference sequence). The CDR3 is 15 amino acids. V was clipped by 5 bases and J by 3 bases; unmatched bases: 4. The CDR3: CASSPGLAGKETQYF. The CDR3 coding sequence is TGTGCCAGCAGCCCAGGACTAGCGGGAAAAGAGACCCAGTACTTC.

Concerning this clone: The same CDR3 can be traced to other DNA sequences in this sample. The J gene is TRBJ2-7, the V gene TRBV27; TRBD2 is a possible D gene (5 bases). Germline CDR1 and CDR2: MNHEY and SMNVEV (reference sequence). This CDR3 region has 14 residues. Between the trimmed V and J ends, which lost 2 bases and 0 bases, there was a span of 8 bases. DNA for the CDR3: TGTGCCAGCAGTTTAGCGGGTAGCTCCTACGAGCAGTACTTC. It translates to CASSLAGSSYEQYF.

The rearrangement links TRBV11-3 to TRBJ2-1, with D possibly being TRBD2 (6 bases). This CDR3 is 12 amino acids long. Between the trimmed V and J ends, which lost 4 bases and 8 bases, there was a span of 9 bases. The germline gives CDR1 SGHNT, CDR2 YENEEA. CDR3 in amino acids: CASSWGLDEQFF. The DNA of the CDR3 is TGTGCCAGCAGCTGGGGACTCGATGAGCAGTTCTTC.

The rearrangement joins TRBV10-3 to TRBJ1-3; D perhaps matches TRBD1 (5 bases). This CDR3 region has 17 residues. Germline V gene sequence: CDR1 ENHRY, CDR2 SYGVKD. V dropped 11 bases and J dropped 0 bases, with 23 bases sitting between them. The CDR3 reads CAVRGVEGLSSGNTIYF. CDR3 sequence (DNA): TGTGCCGTGCGGGGAGTCGAGGGGCTGAGCTCTGGAAACACCATATATTTT.

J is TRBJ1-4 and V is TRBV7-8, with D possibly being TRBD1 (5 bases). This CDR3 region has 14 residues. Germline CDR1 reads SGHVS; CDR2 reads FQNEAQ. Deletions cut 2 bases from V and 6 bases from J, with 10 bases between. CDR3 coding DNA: TGTGCCAGCAGCTTACGGGGGTACGATGAAAAACTGTTTTTT. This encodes CASSLRGYDEKLFF.

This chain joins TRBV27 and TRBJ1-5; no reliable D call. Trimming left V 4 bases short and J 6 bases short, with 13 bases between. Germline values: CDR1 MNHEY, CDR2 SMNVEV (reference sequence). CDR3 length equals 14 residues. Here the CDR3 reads CASSSHTEGQPQHF. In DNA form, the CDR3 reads TGTGCCAGCAGTTCTCATACAGAGGGTCAGCCCCAGCATTTT.

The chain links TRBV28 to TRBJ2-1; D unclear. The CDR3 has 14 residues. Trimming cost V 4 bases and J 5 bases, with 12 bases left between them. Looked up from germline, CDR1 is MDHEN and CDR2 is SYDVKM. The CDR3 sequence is CASSYQPVNNEQFF. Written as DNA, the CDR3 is TGTGCCAGCAGTTATCAACCAGTCAACAATGAGCAGTTCTTC.

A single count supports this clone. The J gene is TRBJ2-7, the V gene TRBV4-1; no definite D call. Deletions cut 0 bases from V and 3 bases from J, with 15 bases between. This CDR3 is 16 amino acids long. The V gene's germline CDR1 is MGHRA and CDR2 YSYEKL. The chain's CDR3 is CASSQDWMGFNYEQYF. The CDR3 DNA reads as TGCGCCAGCAGCCAAGATTGGATGGGGTTCAACTACGAGCAGTACTTC.

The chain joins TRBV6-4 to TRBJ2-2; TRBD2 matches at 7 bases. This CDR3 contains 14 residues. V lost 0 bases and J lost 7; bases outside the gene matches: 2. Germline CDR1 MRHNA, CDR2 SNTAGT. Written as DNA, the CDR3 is TGTGCCAGCAGTGACTCGCGGGAGAACGGGGAGCTGTTTTTT. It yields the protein CASSDSRENGELFF.

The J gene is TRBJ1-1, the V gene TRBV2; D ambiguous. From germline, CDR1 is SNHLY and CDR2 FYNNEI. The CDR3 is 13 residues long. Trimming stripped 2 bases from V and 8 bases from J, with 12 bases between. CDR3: CASSETGEVEAFF. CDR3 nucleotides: TGTGCCAGCAGTGAAACGGGAGAGGTCGAAGCTTTCTTT.

CDR3 loop: CASSPTGTSHEQYF. For the CDR3, the DNA is TGTGCCAGCAGTCCAACGGGGACGAGCCACGAGCAGTACTTC. This chain joins TRBV27 and TRBJ2-7; possibly TRBD1 or TRBD2 for D (5 bases each). The germline V gene encodes CDR1 MNHEY and CDR2 SMNVEV (reference sequence). Trimming cost V 5 bases and J 5 bases, with 16 bases left between them. This CDR3 has 14 amino acids.